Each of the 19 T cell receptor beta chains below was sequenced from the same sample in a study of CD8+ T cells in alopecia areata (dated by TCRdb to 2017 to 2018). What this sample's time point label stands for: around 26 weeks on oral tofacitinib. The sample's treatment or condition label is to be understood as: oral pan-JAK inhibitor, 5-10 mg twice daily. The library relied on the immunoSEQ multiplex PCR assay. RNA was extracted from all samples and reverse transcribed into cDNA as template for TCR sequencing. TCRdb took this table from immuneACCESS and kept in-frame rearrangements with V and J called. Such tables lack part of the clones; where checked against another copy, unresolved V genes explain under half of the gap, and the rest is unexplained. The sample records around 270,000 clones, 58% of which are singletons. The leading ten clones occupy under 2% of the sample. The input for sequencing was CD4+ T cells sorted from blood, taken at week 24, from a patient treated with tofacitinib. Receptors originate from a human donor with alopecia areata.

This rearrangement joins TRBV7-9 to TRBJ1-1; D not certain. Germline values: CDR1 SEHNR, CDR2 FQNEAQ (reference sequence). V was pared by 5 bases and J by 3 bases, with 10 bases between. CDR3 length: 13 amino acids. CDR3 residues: CASSRGRYTEAFF. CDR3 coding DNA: TGTGCCAGCAGCCGAGGACGGTACACTGAAGCTTTCTTT.

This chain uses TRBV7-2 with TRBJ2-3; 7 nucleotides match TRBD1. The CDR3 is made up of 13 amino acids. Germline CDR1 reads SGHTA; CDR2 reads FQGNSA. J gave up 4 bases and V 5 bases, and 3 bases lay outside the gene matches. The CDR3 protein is CASSRQGPDTQYF. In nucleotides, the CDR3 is TGTGCCAGCAGCCGACAGGGCCCAGATACGCAGTATTTT.

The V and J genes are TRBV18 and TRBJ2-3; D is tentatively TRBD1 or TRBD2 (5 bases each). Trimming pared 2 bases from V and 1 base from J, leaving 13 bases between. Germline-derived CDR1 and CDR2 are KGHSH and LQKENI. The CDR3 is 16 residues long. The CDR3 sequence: CASSPAIATGTDTQYF. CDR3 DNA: TGTGCCAGCTCACCAGCAATAGCGACAGGCACAGATACGCAGTATTTT.

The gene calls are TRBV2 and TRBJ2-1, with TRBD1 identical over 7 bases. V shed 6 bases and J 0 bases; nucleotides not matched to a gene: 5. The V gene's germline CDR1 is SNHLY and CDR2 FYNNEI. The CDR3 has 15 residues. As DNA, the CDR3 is TGTGCCAGCAGCTTAGACAGGGCCTCCTACAATGAGCAGTTCTTC. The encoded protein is CASSLDRASYNEQFF. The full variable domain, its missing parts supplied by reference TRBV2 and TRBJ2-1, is EPEVTQTPSHQVTQMGQEVILRCVPISNHLYFYWYRQILGQKVEFLVSFYNNEISEKSEIFDDQFSVERPDGSNFTLKIRSTKLEDSAMYFCASSLDRASYNEQFFGPGTRLTVL.

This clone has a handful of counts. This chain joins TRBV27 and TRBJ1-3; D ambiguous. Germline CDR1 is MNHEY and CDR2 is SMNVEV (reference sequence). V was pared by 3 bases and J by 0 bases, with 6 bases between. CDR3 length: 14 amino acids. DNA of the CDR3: TGTGCCAGCAGTTTGGCAGGCTCTGGAAACACCATATATTTT. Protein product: CASSLAGSGNTIYF.

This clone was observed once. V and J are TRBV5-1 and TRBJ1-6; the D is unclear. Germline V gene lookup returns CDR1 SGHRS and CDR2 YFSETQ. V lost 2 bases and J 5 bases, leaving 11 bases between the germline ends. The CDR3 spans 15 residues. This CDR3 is CASSFGSGNNSPLHF. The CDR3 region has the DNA TGCGCCAGCAGCTTTGGGTCCGGAAATAATTCACCCCTCCACTTT.

The CDR3 DNA is TGCGCCAGCAGCCGTCCGGGACAGGCCTACGAGCAGTACTTC. It encodes CASSRPGQAYEQYF. This chain uses TRBV5-1 with TRBJ2-7; 8 nucleotides align to TRBD1. CDR3 length: 14 residues. V was pared by 4 bases and J by 2 bases, with 5 bases of the junction left unmatched. Germline-derived CDR1 and CDR2 are SGHRS and YFSETQ.

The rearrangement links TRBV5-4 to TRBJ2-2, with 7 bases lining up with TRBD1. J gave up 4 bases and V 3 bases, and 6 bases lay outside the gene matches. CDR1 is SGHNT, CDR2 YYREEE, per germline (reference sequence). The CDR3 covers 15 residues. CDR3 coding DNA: TGTGCCAGCAGCTCCCGACAGGGTGGCACCGGGGAGCTGTTTTTT. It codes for CASSSRQGGTGELFF.

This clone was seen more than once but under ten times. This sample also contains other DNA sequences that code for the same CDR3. The CDR3 DNA follows: TGTGCCAGCAGCCGCACAGATACGCAGTATTTT. Translating it yields CASSRTDTQYF. This rearrangement joins TRBV6-6 to TRBJ2-3; D remains ambiguous. This CDR3 contains 11 residues. CDR1 MNHNY and CDR2 SVGAGI come from the germline V gene (reference sequence). With 6 bases removed from V and 1 base from J, the gap between germline ends came to 2 bases.

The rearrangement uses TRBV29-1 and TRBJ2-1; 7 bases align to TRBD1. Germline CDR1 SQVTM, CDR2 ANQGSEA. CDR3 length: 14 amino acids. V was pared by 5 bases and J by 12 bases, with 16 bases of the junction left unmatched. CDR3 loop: CSVFGQALTVGQFF. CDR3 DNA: TGCAGCGTTTTCGGACAGGCCCTGACAGTTGGGCAGTTCTTC.

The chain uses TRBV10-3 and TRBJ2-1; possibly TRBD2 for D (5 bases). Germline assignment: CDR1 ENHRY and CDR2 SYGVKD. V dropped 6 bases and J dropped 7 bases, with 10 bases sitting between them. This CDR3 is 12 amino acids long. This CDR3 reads CAISWTENEQFF. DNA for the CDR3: TGTGCCATCAGCTGGACTGAGAATGAGCAGTTCTTC.

The CDR3 region is CASSPGQGETQYF. As DNA, the CDR3 is TGTGCCAGCAGCCCGGGACAGGGGGAGACCCAGTACTTC. The chain recombines TRBV7-8 with TRBJ2-5, with 10 positions matching TRBD1. The V gene end was trimmed by 5 bases and the J gene end by 5 bases; junction bases not matched to a gene: 2. The CDR3 is made up of 13 amino acids. Germline assignment: CDR1 SGHVS and CDR2 FQNEAQ.

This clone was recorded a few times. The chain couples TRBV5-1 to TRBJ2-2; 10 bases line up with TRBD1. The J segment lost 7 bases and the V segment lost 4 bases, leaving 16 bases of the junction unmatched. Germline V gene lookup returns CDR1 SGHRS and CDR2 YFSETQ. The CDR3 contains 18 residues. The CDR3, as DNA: TGCGCCAGCAGCCCTGGACGAGGGACAGGGGTTTTGAGCGGGGAGCTGTTTTTT. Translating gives CASSPGRGTGVLSGELFF.

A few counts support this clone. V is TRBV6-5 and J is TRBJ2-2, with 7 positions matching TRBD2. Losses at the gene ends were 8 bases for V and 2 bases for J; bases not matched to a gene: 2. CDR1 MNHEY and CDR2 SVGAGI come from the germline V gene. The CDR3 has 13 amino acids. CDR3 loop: CASGEGNTGELFF. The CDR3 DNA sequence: TGTGCCAGCGGGGAGGGAAACACCGGGGAGCTGTTTTTT.

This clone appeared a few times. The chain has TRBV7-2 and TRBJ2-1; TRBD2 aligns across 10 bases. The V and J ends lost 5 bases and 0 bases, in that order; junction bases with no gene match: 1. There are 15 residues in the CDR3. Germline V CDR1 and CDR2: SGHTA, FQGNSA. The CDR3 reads CASSQRGGSYNEQFF. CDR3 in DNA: TGTGCCAGCAGCCAGCGGGGGGGCTCCTACAATGAGCAGTTCTTC. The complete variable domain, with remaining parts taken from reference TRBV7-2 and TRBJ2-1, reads GAGVSQSPSNKVTEKGKDVELRCDPISGHTALYWYRQSLGQGLEFLIYFQGNSAPDKSGLPSDRFSAERTGGSVSTLTIQRTQQEDSAVYLCASSQRGGSYNEQFFGPGTRLTVL.

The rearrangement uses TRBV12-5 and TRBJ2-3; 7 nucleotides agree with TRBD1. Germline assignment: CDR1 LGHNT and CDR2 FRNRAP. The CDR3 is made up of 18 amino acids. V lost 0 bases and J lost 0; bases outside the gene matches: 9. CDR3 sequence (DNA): TGTGCTAGTGGTTTGGTCAGGGACAGCCTAATTAGCACAGATACGCAGTATTTT. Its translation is CASGLVRDSLISTDTQYF.

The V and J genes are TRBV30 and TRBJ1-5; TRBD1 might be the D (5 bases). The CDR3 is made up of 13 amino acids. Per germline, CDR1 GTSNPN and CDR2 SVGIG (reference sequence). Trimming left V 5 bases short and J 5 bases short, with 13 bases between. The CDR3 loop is CAWGFREDQPQHF. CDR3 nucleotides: TGTGCCTGGGGCTTCAGGGAAGATCAGCCCCAGCATTTT.

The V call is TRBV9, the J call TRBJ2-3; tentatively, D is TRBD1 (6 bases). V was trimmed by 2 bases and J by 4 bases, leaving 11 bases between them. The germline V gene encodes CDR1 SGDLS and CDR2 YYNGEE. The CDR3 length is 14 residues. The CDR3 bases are TGTGCCAGCAGCGTTAGGACAGTATCAGATACGCAGTATTTT. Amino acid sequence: CASSVRTVSDTQYF.

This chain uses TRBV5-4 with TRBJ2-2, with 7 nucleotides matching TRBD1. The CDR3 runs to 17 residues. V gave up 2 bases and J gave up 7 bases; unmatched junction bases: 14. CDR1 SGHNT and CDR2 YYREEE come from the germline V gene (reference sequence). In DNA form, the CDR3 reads TGTGCCAGCAGCTTACCCAGACAGGGAAGGGCCAACGGGGAGCTGTTTTTT. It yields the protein CASSLPRQGRANGELFF.